The 13 T cell receptor beta chains in this list originate from one sample, sequenced in a study of CD8 T cells in ankylosing spondylitis. From the 5' RACE reads, TCRdb called clonotypes with MiXCR, one entry per CDR3 protein. This sample has about 160,000 distinct CDR3 sequences, with roughly 10% found just once. Specimen: blood, either unsorted or a sorted T cell fraction (not recorded which). Receptors were obtained from a female donor with ankylosing spondylitis or in good health (not recorded which).

This clonotype was found many times. CDR3 nucleotides: TGCAGCGTTGAAGAAGGTACTCTCTATGGCTACACCTTC. Amino acids: CSVEEGTLYGYTF. The rearrangement links TRBV29-1 to TRBJ1-2; D not certain. The V end lost 0 bases, the J end lost 4 bases, and 9 bases lay between the germline ends. The V gene's germline CDR1 is SQVTM and CDR2 ANQGSEA. CDR3 length: 13 residues.

This clonotype appeared many times. Written as DNA, the CDR3 is TGCAGCGTTGATCGCCCCGGGGGCCTGGGCGAGCAGTTCTTC. Its protein is CSVDRPGGLGEQFF. V gene TRBV29-1 combines with J gene TRBJ2-1; D tentatively reads TRBD1 or TRBD2 (6 bases each). Germline V gene data show CDR1 as SQVTM and CDR2 as ANQGSEA. CDR3 length: 14 amino acids. Trimming took 3 bases from V and 10 from J, leaving 19 bases between them.

In its sample, this clonotype was seen a few times. The chain has TRBV10-3 and TRBJ2-7; TRBD2 matches 8 bases. The CDR3 has 14 residues. Looked up from germline, CDR1 is ENHRY and CDR2 is SYGVKD. The V gene end was trimmed by 6 bases and the J gene end by 5 bases; junction bases not matched to a gene: 9. This CDR3 reads CAIRISGTDNEQYF. CDR3 sequence (DNA): TGTGCCATCAGGATTAGCGGGACCGATAACGAGCAGTACTTC.

The chain joins TRBV7-8 to TRBJ2-5, with D perhaps matching TRBD1 or TRBD2 (7 bases each). Trimming pared 5 bases from V and 5 bases from J, leaving 15 bases between. There are 14 residues in the CDR3. CDR1 and CDR2 from the germline V gene are SGHVS and FQNEAQ. The CDR3 DNA is TGTGCCAGCAGCCCCGCCAGGGGGGGGGAGACCCAGTACTTC. Amino acids: CASSPARGGETQYF.

Concerning this clonotype itself: A read error may account for a junction end that differs from germline. The chain uses TRBV4-3 and TRBJ2-4, with 8 bases fitting TRBD2. This CDR3 contains 17 residues. The germline V gene encodes CDR1 LGHNA and CDR2 YSLEER. This CDR3 is CASSQDHQAGAENIQYF. CDR3 in DNA: TGCGCCAGCAGCCAAGATCATCAAGCGGGAGCCGAAAACATTCAGTACTTC.

The chain carries TRBV9 and TRBJ1-6, with D perhaps matching TRBD1 (5 bases). Trimming took off 0 bases at V and 10 bases at J, with 14 bases between the two ends. CDR1 and CDR2 from the germline V gene are SGDLS and YYNGEE. This CDR3 has 15 amino acids. Written as DNA, the CDR3 is TGTGCCAGCAGCGTAGGTGACGAAGGGGCGTCACCCCTCCACTTT. Its translation: CASSVGDEGASPLHF.

This chain joins TRBV28 and TRBJ2-7, with D perhaps assigned TRBD1 or TRBD2 (5 bases each). CDR3 size: 15 residues. CDR1 is MDHEN and CDR2 is SYDVKM in the germline V gene. Trimming removed 5 bases at V and 6 bases at J, with 20 bases between. The CDR3 bases are TGTGCCAGCAGTCCCCAAGAGGGACCCCCAACCGAGCAGTACTTC. It specifies CASSPQEGPPTEQYF.

Many counts were recorded for this clonotype. The chain has TRBV12-3 or TRBV12-4 and TRBJ2-1; 11 nucleotides align to TRBD2. Trimming took 6 bases from V and 0 from J; bases not matched to a gene: 4. There are 16 residues in the CDR3. The CDR3 bases are TGTGCCAGCAGAAGACTAGCGGGACCCTCCTACAATGAGCAGTTCTTC. Translating it yields CASRRLAGPSYNEQFF.

In this sample, this clonotype turned up a few times. The rearrangement joins TRBV7-9 to TRBJ2-5, with 10 positions matching TRBD2. Germline V lookup: CDR1 SEHNR, CDR2 FQNEAQ (reference sequence). This CDR3 region has 17 residues. The trim removed 1 base at V and 7 bases at J, leaving 12 bases unmatched. Here the CDR3 DNA reads TGTGCCAGCAGCTTAGGGGACCCCGGGACTAGCGTCGGGACCCAGTACTTC. Its protein is CASSLGDPGTSVGTQYF.

The chain has TRBV9 and TRBJ1-1; weak D call: TRBD1 (6 bases). The CDR3 is 18 amino acids. The germline V and J ends were trimmed by 3 bases and 0 bases, with 21 bases remaining between them. Germline loops: CDR1 SGDLS, CDR2 YYNGEE. The CDR3 region is CASSAEGHTKILNTEAFF. The CDR3 DNA reads TGTGCCAGCAGCGCCGAGGGACACACGAAGATTTTGAACACTGAAGCTTTCTTT. Complete variable domain (other parts from reference TRBV9 and TRBJ1-1): DSGVTQTPKHLITATGQRVTLRCSPRSGDLSVYWYQQSLDQGLQFLIQYYNGEERAKGNILERFSAQQFPDLHSELNLSSLELGDSALYFCASSAEGHTKILNTEAFFGQGTRLTVV.

By sample fraction, this clonotype is medium-sized (0.01 to 0.1%). The CDR3 sequence is CASSSSGTGGLESLHF. CDR3 nucleotide sequence: TGTGCCAGCAGCTCTAGCGGGACAGGGGGCTTAGAGTCCCTCCACTTT. This rearrangement joins TRBV7-9 to TRBJ1-6, with TRBD1 matching 12 bases. Losses at the gene ends were 4 bases for V and 14 bases for J; bases not matched to a gene: 12. This CDR3 has 16 residues. Germline V gene lookup returns CDR1 SEHNR and CDR2 FQNEAQ (reference sequence). Supplemented by reference TRBV7-9 and TRBJ1-6, the full variable domain reads DTGVSQNPRHKITKRGQNVTFRCDPISEHNRLYWYRQTLGQGPEFLTYFQNEAQLEKSRLLSDRFSAERPKGSFSTLEIQRTEQGDSAMYLCASSSSGTGGLESLHFGNGTRLTVT.

This clonotype has just a few counts. The rearrangement links TRBV24-1 to TRBJ2-1; 8 nucleotides agree with TRBD2. The V gene's germline CDR1 is KGHDR and CDR2 SFDVKD. V lost 1 base to trimming and J lost 9 bases; unmatched junction nucleotides: 7. The CDR3 covers 15 residues. DNA for the CDR3: TGTGCCACCAGTGATTTACGGGGGGGACTACCTGAGCAGTTCTTC. Its protein is CATSDLRGGLPEQFF.

This clonotype was seen more than once but under ten times. The rearrangement uses TRBV2 and TRBJ1-2; no clear D gene. The CDR3 covers 10 residues. Trimming took 5 bases from V and 8 from J, leaving 6 bases between them. Per the germline V gene, CDR1 is SNHLY and CDR2 is FYNNEI. The CDR3 protein is CASSQEGYTF. The CDR3 nucleotides read TGTGCCAGCAGTCAGGAGGGCTACACCTTC.